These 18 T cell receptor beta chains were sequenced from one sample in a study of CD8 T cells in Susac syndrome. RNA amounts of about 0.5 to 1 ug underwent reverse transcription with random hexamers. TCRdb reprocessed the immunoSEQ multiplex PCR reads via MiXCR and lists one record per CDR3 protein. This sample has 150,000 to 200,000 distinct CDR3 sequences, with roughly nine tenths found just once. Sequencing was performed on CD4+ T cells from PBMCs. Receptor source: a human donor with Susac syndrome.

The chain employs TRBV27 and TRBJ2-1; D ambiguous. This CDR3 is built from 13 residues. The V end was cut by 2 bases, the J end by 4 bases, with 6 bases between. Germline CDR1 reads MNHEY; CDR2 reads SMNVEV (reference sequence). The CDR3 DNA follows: TGTGCCAGCAGTTTAGGCTATTACAATGAGCAGTTCTTC. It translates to CASSLGYYNEQFF.

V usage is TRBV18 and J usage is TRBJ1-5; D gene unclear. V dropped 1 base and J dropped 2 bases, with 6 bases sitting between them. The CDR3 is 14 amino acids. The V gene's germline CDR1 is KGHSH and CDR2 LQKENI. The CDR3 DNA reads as TGTGCCAGCTCACCACGGCAGGGCAATCAGCCCCAGCATTTT. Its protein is CASSPRQGNQPQHF.

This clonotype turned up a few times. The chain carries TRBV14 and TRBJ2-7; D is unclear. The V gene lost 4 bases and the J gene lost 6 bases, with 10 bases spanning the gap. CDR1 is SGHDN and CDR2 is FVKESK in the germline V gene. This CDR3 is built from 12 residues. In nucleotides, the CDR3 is TGTGCCAGCAGCCTCCAGTATGCCGAGCAGTACTTC. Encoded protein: CASSLQYAEQYF.

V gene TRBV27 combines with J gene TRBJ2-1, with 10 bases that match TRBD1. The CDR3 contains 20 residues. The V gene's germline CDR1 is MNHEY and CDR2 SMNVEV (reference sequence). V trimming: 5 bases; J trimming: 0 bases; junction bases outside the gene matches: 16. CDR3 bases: TGTGCCAGCAGTGGCGGGGACAGGGGTAGATTAACTCACTCCTACAATGAGCAGTTCTTC. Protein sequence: CASSGGDRGRLTHSYNEQFF.

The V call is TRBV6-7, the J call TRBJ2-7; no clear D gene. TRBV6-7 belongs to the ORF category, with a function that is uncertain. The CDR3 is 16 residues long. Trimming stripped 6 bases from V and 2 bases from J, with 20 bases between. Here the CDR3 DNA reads TGTGCCAGCAGACCCGAGTGGGTAACTACCCCCTACGAGCAGTACTTC. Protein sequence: CASRPEWVTTPYEQYF.

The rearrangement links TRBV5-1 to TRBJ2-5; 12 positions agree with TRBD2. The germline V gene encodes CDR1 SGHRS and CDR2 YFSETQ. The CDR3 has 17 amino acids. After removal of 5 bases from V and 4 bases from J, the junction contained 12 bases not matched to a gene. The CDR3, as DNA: TGCGCCAGCAGTCTGACTCCTAGCGGGGGGGGCCGAGAGACCCAGTACTTC. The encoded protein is CASSLTPSGGGRETQYF.

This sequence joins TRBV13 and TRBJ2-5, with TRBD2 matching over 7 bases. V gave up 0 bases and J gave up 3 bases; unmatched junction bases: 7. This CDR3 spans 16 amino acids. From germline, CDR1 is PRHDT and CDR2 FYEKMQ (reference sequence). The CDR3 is CASSLGGGGLEETQYF. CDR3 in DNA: TGTGCCAGCAGCTTAGGCGGGGGTGGACTAGAAGAGACCCAGTACTTC.

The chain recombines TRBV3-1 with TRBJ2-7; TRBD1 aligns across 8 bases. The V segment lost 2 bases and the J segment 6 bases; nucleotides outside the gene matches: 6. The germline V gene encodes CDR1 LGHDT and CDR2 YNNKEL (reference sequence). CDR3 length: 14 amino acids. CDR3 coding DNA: TGTGCCAGCAGCCAACATGGACAGGGTTCCGAGCAGTACTTC. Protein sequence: CASSQHGQGSEQYF.

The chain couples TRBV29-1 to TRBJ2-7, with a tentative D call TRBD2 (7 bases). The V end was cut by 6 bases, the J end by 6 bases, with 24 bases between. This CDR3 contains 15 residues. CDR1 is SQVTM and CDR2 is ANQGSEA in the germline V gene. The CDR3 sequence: CSVASPAGAISEQYF. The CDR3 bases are TGCAGCGTCGCCTCCCCGGCGGGGGCGATCTCCGAGCAGTACTTC.

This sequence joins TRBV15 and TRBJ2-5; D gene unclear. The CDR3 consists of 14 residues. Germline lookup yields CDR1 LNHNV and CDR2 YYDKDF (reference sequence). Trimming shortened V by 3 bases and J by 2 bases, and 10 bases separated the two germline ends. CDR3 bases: TGTGCCACCAGCAGGGGTAACAGACAAGAGACCCAGTACTTC. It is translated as CATSRGNRQETQYF.

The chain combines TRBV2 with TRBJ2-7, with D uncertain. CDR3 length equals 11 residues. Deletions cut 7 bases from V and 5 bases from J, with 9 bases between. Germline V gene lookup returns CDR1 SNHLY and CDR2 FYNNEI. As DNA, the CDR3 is TGTGCCAGCAACATAACCCACGAGCAGTACTTC. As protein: CASNITHEQYF.

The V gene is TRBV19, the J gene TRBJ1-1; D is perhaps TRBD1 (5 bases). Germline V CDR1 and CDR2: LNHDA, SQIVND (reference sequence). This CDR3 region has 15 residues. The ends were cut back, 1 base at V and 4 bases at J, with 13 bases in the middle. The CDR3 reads CASSIGGTAGTEAFF. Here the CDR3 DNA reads TGTGCCAGTAGTATAGGCGGGACTGCGGGCACTGAAGCTTTCTTT. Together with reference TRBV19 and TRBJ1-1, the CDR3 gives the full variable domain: DGGITQSPKYLFRKEGQNVTLSCEQNLNHDAMYWYRQDPGQGLRLIYYSQIVNDFQKGDIAEGYSVSREKKESFPLTVTSAQKNPTAFYLCASSIGGTAGTEAFFGQGTRLTVV.

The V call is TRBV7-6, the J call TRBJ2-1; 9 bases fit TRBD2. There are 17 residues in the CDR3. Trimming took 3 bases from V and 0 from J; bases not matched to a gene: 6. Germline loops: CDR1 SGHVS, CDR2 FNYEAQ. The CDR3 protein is CASSFRAGGHSYNEQFF. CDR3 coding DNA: TGTGCCAGCAGCTTCAGAGCGGGAGGCCACTCCTACAATGAGCAGTTCTTC.

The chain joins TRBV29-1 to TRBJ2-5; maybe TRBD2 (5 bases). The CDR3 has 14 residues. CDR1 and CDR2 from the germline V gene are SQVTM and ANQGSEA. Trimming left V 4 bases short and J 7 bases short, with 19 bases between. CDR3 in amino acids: CSVGPGSPEGTQYF. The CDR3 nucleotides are TGCAGCGTTGGACCCGGGTCCCCCGAGGGGACCCAGTACTTC.

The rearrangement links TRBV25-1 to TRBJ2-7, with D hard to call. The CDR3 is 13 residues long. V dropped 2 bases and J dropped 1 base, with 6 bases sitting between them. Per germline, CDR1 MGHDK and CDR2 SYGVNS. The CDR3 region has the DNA TGTGCCAGCAGTGAACAGAGTTCCTACGAGCAGTACTTC. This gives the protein CASSEQSSYEQYF.

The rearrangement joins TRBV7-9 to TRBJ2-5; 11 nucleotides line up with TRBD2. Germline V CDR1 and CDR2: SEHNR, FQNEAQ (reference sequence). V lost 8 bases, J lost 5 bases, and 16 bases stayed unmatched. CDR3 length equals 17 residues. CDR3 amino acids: CASDEIVAGGQRETQYF. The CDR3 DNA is TGTGCCAGCGATGAAATTGTAGCGGGAGGGCAGCGGGAGACCCAGTACTTC.

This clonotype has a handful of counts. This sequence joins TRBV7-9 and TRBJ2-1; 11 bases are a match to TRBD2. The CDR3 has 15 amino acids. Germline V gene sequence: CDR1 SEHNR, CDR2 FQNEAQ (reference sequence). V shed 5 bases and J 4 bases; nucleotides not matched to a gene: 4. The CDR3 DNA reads TGTGCCAGCAGCAGTACTAGCGGGGGTTACAATGAGCAGTTCTTC. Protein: CASSSTSGGYNEQFF. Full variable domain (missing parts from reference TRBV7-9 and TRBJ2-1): DTGVSQNPRHKITKRGQNVTFRCDPISEHNRLYWYRQTLGQGPEFLTYFQNEAQLEKSRLLSDRFSAERPKGSFSTLEIQRTEQGDSAMYLCASSSTSGGYNEQFFGPGTRLTVL.

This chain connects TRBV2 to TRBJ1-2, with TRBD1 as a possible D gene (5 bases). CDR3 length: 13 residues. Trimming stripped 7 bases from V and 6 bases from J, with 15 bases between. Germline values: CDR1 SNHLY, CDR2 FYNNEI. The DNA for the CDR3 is TGTGCCAGCACAAGTACAGGTCGAGATGGCTACACCTTC. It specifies CASTSTGRDGYTF.